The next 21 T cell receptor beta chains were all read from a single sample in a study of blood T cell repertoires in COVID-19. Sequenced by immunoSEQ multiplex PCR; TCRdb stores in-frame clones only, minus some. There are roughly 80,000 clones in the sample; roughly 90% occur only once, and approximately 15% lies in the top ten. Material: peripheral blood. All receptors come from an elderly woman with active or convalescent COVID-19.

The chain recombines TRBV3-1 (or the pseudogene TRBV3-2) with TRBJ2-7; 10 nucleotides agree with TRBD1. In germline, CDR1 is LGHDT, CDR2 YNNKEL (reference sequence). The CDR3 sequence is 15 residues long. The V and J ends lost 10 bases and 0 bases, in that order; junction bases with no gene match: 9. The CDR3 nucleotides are TGTGCCACCACGCGGGGGACAGGGGCCTCCTACGAGCAGTACTTC. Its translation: CATTRGTGASYEQYF.

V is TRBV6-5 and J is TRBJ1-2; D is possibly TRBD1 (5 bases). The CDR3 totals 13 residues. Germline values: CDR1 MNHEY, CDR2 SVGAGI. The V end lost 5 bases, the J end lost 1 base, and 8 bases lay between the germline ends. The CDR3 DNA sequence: TGTGCCAGCAGTATCGACAGTAACTATGGCTACACCTTC. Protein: CASSIDSNYGYTF.

The CDR3 sequence: CASSLSGTYEQYF. The CDR3 region has the DNA TGTGCCAGCAGCCTTAGCGGTACCTACGAGCAGTACTTC. The chain joins TRBV12-3 or TRBV12-4 to TRBJ2-7; a weak D match, TRBD2 (6 bases). Trimming took 6 bases from V and 2 from J, leaving 11 bases between them. CDR3 length: 13 amino acids.

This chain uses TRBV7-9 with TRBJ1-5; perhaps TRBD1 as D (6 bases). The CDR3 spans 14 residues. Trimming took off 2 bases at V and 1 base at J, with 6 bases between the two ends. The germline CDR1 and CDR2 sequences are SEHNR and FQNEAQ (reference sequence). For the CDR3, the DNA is TGTGCCAGCAGCTTACAGGGGAGCAATCAGCCCCAGCATTTT. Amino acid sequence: CASSLQGSNQPQHF.

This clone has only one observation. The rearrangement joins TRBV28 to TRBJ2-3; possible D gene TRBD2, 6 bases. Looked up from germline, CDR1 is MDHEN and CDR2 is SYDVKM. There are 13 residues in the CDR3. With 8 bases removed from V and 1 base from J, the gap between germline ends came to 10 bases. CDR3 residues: CASWGDRTDTQYF. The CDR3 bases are TGTGCCAGCTGGGGGGACCGCACAGATACGCAGTATTTT.

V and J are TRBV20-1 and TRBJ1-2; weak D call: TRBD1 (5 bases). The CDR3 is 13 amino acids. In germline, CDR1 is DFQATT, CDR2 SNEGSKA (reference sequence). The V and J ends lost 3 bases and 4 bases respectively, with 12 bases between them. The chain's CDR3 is CSASADSIYGYTF. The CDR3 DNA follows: TGCAGTGCTAGTGCTGACAGTATCTATGGCTACACCTTC.

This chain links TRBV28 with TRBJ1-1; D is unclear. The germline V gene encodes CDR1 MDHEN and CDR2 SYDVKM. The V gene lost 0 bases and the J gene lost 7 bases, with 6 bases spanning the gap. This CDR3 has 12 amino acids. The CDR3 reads CASSLWAGEAFF. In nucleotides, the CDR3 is TGTGCCAGCAGTTTATGGGCAGGTGAAGCTTTCTTT.

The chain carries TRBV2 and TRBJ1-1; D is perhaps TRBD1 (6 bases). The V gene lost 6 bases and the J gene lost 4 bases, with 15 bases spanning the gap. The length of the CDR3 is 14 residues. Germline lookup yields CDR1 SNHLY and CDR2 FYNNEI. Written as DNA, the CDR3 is TGTGCCAGCAGGGGGCTCAGGGGTTTCACTGAAGCTTTCTTT. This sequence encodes CASRGLRGFTEAFF. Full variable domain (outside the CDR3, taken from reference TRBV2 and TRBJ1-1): EPEVTQTPSHQVTQMGQEVILRCVPISNHLYFYWYRQILGQKVEFLVSFYNNEISEKSEIFDDQFSVERPDGSNFTLKIRSTKLEDSAMYFCASRGLRGFTEAFFGQGTRLTVV.

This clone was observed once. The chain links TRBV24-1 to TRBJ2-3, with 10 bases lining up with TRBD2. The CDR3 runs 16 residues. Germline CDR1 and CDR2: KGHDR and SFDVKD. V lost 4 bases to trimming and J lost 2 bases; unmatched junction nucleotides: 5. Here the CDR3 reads CATSDSSGGDTDTQYF. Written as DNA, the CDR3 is TGTGCCACCAGTGACTCTAGCGGGGGTGACACAGATACGCAGTATTTT.

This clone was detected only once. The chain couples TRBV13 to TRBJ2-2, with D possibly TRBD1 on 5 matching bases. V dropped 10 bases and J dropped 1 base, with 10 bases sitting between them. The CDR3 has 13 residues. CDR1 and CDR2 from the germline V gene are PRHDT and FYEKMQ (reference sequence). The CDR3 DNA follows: TGTGCCACCCAGGACAAGAACACCGGGGAGCTGTTTTTT. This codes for CATQDKNTGELFF. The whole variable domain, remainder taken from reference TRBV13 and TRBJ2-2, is AAGVIQSPRHLIKEKRETATLKCYPIPRHDTVYWYQQGPGQDPQFLISFYEKMQSDKGSIPDRFSAQQFSDYHSELNMSSLELGDSALYFCATQDKNTGELFFGEGSRLTVL.

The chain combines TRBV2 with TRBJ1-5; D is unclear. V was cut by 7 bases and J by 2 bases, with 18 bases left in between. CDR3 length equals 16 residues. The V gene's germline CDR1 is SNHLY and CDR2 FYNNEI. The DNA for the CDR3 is TGTGCCAGCACCCCGAGGAGGGTTTCGGGCAATCAGCCCCAGCATTTT. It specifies CASTPRRVSGNQPQHF.

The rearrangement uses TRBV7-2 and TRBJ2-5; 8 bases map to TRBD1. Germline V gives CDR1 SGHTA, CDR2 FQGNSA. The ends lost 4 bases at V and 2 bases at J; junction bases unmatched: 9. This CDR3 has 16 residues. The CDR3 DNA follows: TGTGCCAGCAGCTCCGGACAGGGCGGTTCACAAGAGACCCAGTACTTC. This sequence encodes CASSSGQGGSQETQYF.

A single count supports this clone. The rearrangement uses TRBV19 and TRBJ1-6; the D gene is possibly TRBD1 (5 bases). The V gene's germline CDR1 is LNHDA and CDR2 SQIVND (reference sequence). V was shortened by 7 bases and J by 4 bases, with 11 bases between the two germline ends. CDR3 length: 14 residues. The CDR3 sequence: CASNPGVYNSPLHF. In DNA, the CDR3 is TGTGCCAGTAACCCGGGGGTATATAATTCACCCCTCCACTTT.

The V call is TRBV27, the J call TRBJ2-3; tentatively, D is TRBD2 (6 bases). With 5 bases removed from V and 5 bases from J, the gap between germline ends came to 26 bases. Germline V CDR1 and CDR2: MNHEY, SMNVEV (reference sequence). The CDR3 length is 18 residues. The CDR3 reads CASSPNPGLYAEVDTQYF. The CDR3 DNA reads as TGTGCCAGCAGTCCGAACCCGGGACTCTACGCCGAAGTAGATACGCAGTATTTT.

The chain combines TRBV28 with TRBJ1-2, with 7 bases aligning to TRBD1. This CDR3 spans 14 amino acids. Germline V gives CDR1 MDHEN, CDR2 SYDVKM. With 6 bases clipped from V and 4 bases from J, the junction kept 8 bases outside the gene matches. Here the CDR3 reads CASRDPRGAYGYTF. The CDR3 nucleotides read TGTGCCAGCAGAGACCCCAGGGGGGCCTATGGCTACACCTTC.

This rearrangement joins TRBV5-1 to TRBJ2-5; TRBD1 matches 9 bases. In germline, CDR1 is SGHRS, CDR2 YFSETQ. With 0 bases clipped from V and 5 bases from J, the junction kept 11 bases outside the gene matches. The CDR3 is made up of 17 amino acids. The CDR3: CASSLAPPTGGLETQYF. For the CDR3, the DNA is TGCGCCAGCAGCTTGGCCCCGCCGACAGGGGGGTTGGAGACCCAGTACTTC.

CDR3 sequence reads: CASSSFQRGGRADTQYF. The CDR3, as DNA: TGTGCCAGCAGCAGTTTCCAGCGGGGGGGCCGCGCAGATACGCAGTATTTT. This sequence joins TRBV5-4 and TRBJ2-3; TRBD2 matches at 10 bases. After removal of 4 bases from V and 4 bases from J, the junction contained 12 bases not matched to a gene. The germline CDR1 and CDR2 sequences are SGHNT and YYREEE (reference sequence). CDR3 size: 17 residues.

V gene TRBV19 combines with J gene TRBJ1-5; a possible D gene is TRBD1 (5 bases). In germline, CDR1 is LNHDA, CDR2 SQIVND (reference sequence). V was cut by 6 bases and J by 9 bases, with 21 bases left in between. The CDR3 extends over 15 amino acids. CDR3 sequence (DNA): TGTGCCAGTAGGGAACTCCTCAGGGAAAAGGGGCCCCAGCATTTT. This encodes CASRELLREKGPQHF.

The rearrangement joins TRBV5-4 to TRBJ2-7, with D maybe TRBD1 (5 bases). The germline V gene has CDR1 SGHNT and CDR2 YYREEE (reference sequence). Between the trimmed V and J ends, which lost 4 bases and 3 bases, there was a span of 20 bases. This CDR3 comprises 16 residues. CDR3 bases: TGTGCCAGCAGCCCGACAGTTACTGAATTACTCTACGAGCAGTACTTC. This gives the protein CASSPTVTELLYEQYF.

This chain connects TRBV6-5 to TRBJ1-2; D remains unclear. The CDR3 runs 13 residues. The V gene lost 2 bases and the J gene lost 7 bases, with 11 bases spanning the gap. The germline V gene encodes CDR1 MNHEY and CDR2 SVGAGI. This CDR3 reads CASSYPRGVGYTF. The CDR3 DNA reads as TGTGCCAGCAGTTACCCACGGGGTGTTGGCTACACCTTC.

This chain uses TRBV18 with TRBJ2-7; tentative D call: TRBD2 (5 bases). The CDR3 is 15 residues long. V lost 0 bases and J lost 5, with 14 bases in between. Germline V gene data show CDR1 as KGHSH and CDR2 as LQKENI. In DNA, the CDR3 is TGTGCCAGCTCACCACCCGGGTGGGAGAGAAACGAGCAGTACTTC. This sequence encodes CASSPPGWERNEQYF.